This T cell receptor (beta chain) is from a study of blood T cell repertoires in COVID-19. Whole-study context: PBMCs, B-cell-depleted T cells, or T cells were the source of the cDNA or gDNA that made up the material.

Original methodology: Reference gene primer amplification gave estimated nucleated cell counts. Data came from immunoSEQ multiplex PCR; TCRdb stores just in-frame clones and leaves some out. V and J calls and clone size follow that table, whereas D and trimming were derived from the DNA. This table holds some 150,000 clones, roughly 89% found once. From germline, CDR1 is MNHEY and CDR2 SVGAGI. The CDR3 spans 15 residues. V gave up 2 bases and J gave up 9 bases, with 14 bases separating them. This chain uses TRBV6-5 with TRBJ1-6; possible D gene TRBD1, 6 bases. Sequencing used peripheral blood. The receptor's source is a man in his 60s with active or convalescent COVID-19. CDR3 nucleotide sequence: TGTGCCAGCAGTTACGCACAGGGAAAAGGTTCACCCCTCCACTTT. It specifies CASSYAQGKGSPLHF.